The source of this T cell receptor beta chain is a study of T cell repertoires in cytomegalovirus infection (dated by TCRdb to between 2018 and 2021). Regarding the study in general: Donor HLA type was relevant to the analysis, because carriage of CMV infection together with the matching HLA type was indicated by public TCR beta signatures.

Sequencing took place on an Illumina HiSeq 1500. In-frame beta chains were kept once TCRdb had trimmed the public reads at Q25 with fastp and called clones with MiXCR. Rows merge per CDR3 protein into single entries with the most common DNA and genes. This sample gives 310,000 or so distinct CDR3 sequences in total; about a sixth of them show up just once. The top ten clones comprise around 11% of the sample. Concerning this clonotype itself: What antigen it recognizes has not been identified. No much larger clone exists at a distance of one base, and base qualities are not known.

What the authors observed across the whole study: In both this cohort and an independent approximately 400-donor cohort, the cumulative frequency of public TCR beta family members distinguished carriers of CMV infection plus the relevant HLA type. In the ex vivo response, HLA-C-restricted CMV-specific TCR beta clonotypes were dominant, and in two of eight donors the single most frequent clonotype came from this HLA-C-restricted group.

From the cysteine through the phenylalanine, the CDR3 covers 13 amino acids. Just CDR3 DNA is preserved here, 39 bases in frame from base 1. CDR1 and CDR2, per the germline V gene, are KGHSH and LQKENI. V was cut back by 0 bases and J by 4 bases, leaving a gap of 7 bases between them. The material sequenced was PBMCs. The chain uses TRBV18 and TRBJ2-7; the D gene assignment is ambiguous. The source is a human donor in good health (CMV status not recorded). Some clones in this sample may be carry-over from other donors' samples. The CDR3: CASSPPPGYEQYF. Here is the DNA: TGTGCCAGCTCACCACCCCCCGGTTACGAGCAGTACTTC.